This is a list of T cell receptor beta chains from one sample in a study of PD-L1 blockade in urothelial cancer. Only in-frame clones appear in the TCRdb table, and some are missing; sequencing was by immunoSEQ multiplex PCR. The repertoire holds about 82,000 clones, about nine tenths seen once, with roughly 6.1% in the top ten. The sample consisted of PBMCs, taken around atezolizumab (anti-PD-L1) treatment. All receptors derive from a woman in her 70s with urothelial cancer. The CDR3 runs from the conserved cysteine through the conserved F or W. A D gene is named only where the DNA matches it firmly. Rows give clone size only sometimes, using once, few, many, or a class for an expanded clone.

clone size	D gene	V gene	J gene	CDR3 DNA	CDR3 protein
NA	TRBD1	TRBV4-2	TRBJ2-2	TGTGCCAGCAGCCGAGACAGGGCGAACACCGGGGAGCTGTTTTTT	CASSRDRANTGELFF
NA	TRBD2	TRBV29-1	TRBJ2-2	TGCAGCGTCATCCTCGGGGGGACCGGGGAGCTGTTTTTT	CSVILGGTGELFF
few	NA	TRBV11-2	TRBJ2-3	TGTGCCAGCTCATCCACAGATACGCAGTATTTT	CASSSTDTQYF
NA	TRBD1	TRBV19	TRBJ2-1	TGTGCCAGTAGCTGGTTGGGACAGGGGCCCGATGAGCAGTTCTTC	CASSWLGQGPDEQFF
NA	NA	TRBV2	TRBJ2-7	TGTGCCAGCAGTGATAGGGGTTGGGGGGACGAGCAGTACTTC	CASSDRGWGDEQYF
NA	NA	TRBV4-1	TRBJ1-3	TGCGCCAGCAGCCCCTTGGGCCTCTCTGGAAACACCATATATTTT	CASSPLGLSGNTIYF
few	NA	TRBV10-3	TRBJ2-3	TGTGCCATCACCATCCAGGACACAGATACGCAGTATTTT	CAITIQDTDTQYF
NA	TRBD1	TRBV6-1	TRBJ1-2	TGTGCCAGCAGTGGGACAGGGGTAGGCTATGGCTACACCTTC	CASSGTGVGYGYTF
NA	NA	TRBV7-9	TRBJ2-5	TGTGCCAGCAGCTTATCCTCCTATCGGGGGGCCCTCCAAGAGACCCAGTACTTC	CASSLSSYRGALQETQYF
NA	TRBD2	TRBV5-1	TRBJ2-3	TGCGCCAGCAGCTTGCGCGGGAGAGGAACAGATACGCAGTATTTT	CASSLRGRGTDTQYF
NA	TRBD2	TRBV5-1	TRBJ2-5	TGCGCCAGCAGCGAGGGGCCTAGCGGGAGTATGGGTCAAGAGACCCAGTACTTC	CASSEGPSGSMGQETQYF
NA	TRBD1	TRBV7-6	TRBJ1-4	TGTGCCAGCAGCTTAGTCGGACAGGGTGCTGAAAAACTGTTTTTT	CASSLVGQGAEKLFF
NA	NA	TRBV7-2	TRBJ2-7	TGTGCCAGCAGCTTAGTCATCGGCGCGGCGGGAGAGCAGTACTTC	CASSLVIGAAGEQYF
NA	TRBD2	TRBV2	TRBJ2-5	TGTGCCAGCAGTGAAGGAGGGAGGGGAGAGACCCAGTACTTC	CASSEGGRGETQYF
NA	NA	TRBV6-5	TRBJ1-2	TGTGCCAGCAGAGGGGATTATGGCTACACCTTC	CASRGDYGYTF
NA	NA	TRBV7-2	TRBJ2-3	TGTGCCAGCAGCTTCGGACTAACGAGTTCAAATACGCAGTATTTT	CASSFGLTSSNTQYF
NA	TRBD2	TRBV6-1	TRBJ2-7	TGTGCCAGCAGTGTGGGGCCGGGACTAGTTTACGAGCAGTACTTC	CASSVGPGLVYEQYF
NA	NA	TRBV7-8	TRBJ1-2	TGTGCCAGCAGCTCACCTCTAGTCTCCGGCTACACCTTC	CASSSPLVSGYTF
NA	NA	TRBV5-6	TRBJ2-3	TGTGCCAGCAGCCACGCCTATCAGCGGGGCACAGATACGCAGTATTTT	CASSHAYQRGTDTQYF
NA	NA	TRBV4-2	TRBJ1-2	TGTGCCAGCAGCCAACCAGGGGATAACTATGGCTACACCTTC	CASSQPGDNYGYTF